Below, 13 T cell receptor beta chains from the same sample are listed, as sequenced in a study of T cell changes during pregnancy in multiple sclerosis (dated by TCRdb to between 2019 and 2020). The protocol used for the library was the immunoSEQ multiplex PCR assay. TCRdb mirrors the immuneACCESS table, restricted to in-frame sequences. Some clones are absent from its copies; in checked studies, under half trace to an unresolved V gene, and the reason for the others is unknown. The sample table records about 38,000 clones; 80% to 95% of these occur just once. The ten largest clones add up to about 0.4% of the sample. Source: CD4+ T cells from peripheral blood mononuclear cells, taken after pregnancy. These receptors all come from a female donor in good health, enrolled as a control in a pregnancy study.

The table lists this clone with a count of one. This rearrangement joins TRBV30 to TRBJ1-2; 12 bases map to TRBD1. Germline lookup yields CDR1 GTSNPN and CDR2 SVGIG (reference sequence). CDR3 length: 15 residues. With V trimmed by 3 bases and J by 7 bases, 9 bases remained unmatched. The CDR3 nucleotides are TGTGCCTGGAGAGGACGGGACAGGGGGCTGGGTGGCTACACCTTC. This encodes CAWRGRDRGLGGYTF.

The rearrangement joins TRBV4-3 to TRBJ2-3; the match to TRBD1 covers 7 bases. Germline CDR1 and CDR2: LGHNA and YSLEER. J lost 5 bases, V lost 1 base, and 3 bases had no gene match. This CDR3 is built from 14 residues. CDR3 coding DNA: TGCGCCAGCAGCCAAGGACAGGGTGGAGATACGCAGTATTTT. The encoded protein is CASSQGQGGDTQYF.

V and J are TRBV19 and TRBJ2-7, with D unclear. V lost 4 bases, J lost 4 bases, and 8 bases lay in between. The CDR3 totals 12 residues. Germline V lookup: CDR1 LNHDA, CDR2 SQIVND (reference sequence). This CDR3 is CASSKTPYEQYF. Here the CDR3 DNA reads TGTGCCAGTAGTAAGACTCCATACGAGCAGTACTTC.

This chain links TRBV5-5 with TRBJ1-5; D gene uncertain. The CDR3 sequence is 14 residues long. The germline V and J ends were trimmed by 0 bases and 2 bases, with 6 bases remaining between them. The germline V gene has CDR1 SGHKS and CDR2 YYEKEE (reference sequence). This CDR3 is CASSLAGGNQPQHF. The CDR3 nucleotides are TGTGCCAGCAGCTTGGCCGGAGGCAATCAGCCCCAGCATTTT.

This chain connects TRBV5-1 to TRBJ1-4, with a possible D match to TRBD1 (6 bases). Trimming pared 4 bases from V and 5 bases from J, leaving 18 bases between. The CDR3 spans 16 residues. The V gene's germline CDR1 is SGHRS and CDR2 YFSETQ. The CDR3 sequence is CASSPGVDRLNEKLFF. Written as DNA, the CDR3 is TGCGCCAGCAGCCCAGGTGTCGACAGGCTAAATGAAAAACTGTTTTTT. The full variable domain, in which reference TRBV5-1 and TRBJ1-4 provide the parts outside the CDR3, is KAGVTQTPRYLIKTRGQQVTLSCSPISGHRSVSWYQQTPGQGLQFLFEYFSETQRNKGNFPGRFSGRQFSNSRSEMNVSTLELGDSALYLCASSPGVDRLNEKLFFGSGTQLSVL.

The V gene is TRBV27, the J gene TRBJ1-4; TRBD1 aligns across 7 bases. CDR1 is MNHEY, CDR2 SMNVEV, per germline (reference sequence). The CDR3 totals 15 residues. V lost 4 bases to trimming and J lost 5 bases; unmatched junction nucleotides: 7. CDR3 loop: CASSSTGAPNEKLFF. DNA of the CDR3: TGTGCCAGCAGTTCCACAGGGGCCCCAAATGAAAAACTGTTTTTT.

The chain has TRBV13 and TRBJ2-5; D might be TRBD2 (6 bases). V dropped 5 bases and J dropped 5 bases, with 18 bases sitting between them. The CDR3 consists of 15 residues. CDR1 is PRHDT, CDR2 FYEKMQ, per germline (reference sequence). CDR3 in amino acids: CASSTTLSGGETQYF. CDR3 bases: TGTGCCAGCAGCACCACCCTCTCTGGGGGGGAGACCCAGTACTTC.

The CDR3 coding sequence is TGTGCCAGCAGTTACTACAGGGACACCGGGGAGCTGTTTTTT. Protein product: CASSYYRDTGELFF. The chain recombines TRBV6-5 with TRBJ2-2; D may be TRBD1 (6 bases). Trimming left V 1 base short and J 3 bases short, with 6 bases between. The length of the CDR3 is 14 residues. CDR1 is MNHEY and CDR2 is SVGAGI in the germline V gene.

This rearrangement joins TRBV18 to TRBJ1-3; possibly TRBD1 for D (5 bases). Germline V gene data show CDR1 as KGHSH and CDR2 as LQKENI. V was cut by 0 bases and J by 1 base, with 10 bases left in between. The CDR3 spans 16 residues. The CDR3 DNA reads TGTGCCAGCTCACCACCGGCAGGGAGGTCTGGAAACACCATATATTTT. Translation gives CASSPPAGRSGNTIYF.

The chain recombines TRBV6-1 with TRBJ2-2; 7 bases are a match to TRBD1. Germline V gene sequence: CDR1 MNHNS, CDR2 SASEGT. J lost 6 bases, V lost 6 bases, and 7 bases had no gene match. This CDR3 comprises 14 residues. The CDR3 protein is CASRGGQVAGELFF. The CDR3 DNA follows: TGTGCCAGCAGGGGCGGACAGGTTGCCGGGGAGCTGTTTTTT.

The genes are TRBV5-1 and TRBJ2-1, with TRBD2 matching over 8 bases. CDR1 and CDR2 (germline): SGHRS, YFSETQ. Losses at the gene ends were 9 bases for V and 5 bases for J; bases not matched to a gene: 10. CDR3 length equals 14 residues. The CDR3 spells CATSWRGANNEQFF. The CDR3 DNA reads TGCGCCACCTCATGGCGGGGGGCAAACAATGAGCAGTTCTTC.

The CDR3 loop reads CASSFTLAEVNEQFF. The CDR3 DNA is TGTGCCAGCAGCTTTACCTTAGCGGAGGTGAATGAGCAGTTCTTC. The rearrangement joins TRBV11-3 to TRBJ2-1; perhaps TRBD2 as D (6 bases). The V end lost 3 bases, the J end lost 7 bases, and 16 bases lay between the germline ends. Germline-derived CDR1 and CDR2 are SGHNT and YENEEA. The CDR3 extends over 15 amino acids.

This sequence joins TRBV6-1 and TRBJ2-7; 8 positions agree with TRBD2. Germline lookup yields CDR1 MNHNS and CDR2 SASEGT. This CDR3 is built from 18 residues. With 4 bases clipped from V and 1 base from J, the junction kept 15 bases outside the gene matches. Here the CDR3 DNA reads TGTGCCAGCAGTGGCCGGACCCGGGGGGGCGGATTTTCCTACGAGCAGTACTTC. It yields the protein CASSGRTRGGGFSYEQYF.